Following are 28 T cell receptor beta chains from one sample sequenced in a study of cytomegalovirus exposure and HLA in healthy donors. With 60 Vbeta and 13 Jbeta primers, the PCR was carried out. Assay: immunoSEQ multiplex PCR; the TCRdb copy retains only in-frame clones and omits some. The sample comprises 130,000 to 150,000 clones, 73% of which are singletons, and 1.3% rests with the top ten. Sequencing was performed on PBMCs. The receptors shown here come from a woman aged 40 to 50 in good health and CMV-seronegative.

Turning to this clone: Its ends do not fully match the called genes, so a read error is possible. The genes are TRBV6-5 and TRBJ1-2; 8 bases are shared with TRBD1. The CDR3 totals 15 residues. Germline V gene data show CDR1 as MNHEY and CDR2 as SVGAGI. In DNA form, the CDR3 reads TGTGTCAGCAGGCTCGGACAGGGAAGTGTCTATGGCTACACCTTC. Amino acid sequence: CVSRLGQGSVYGYTF.

The chain joins TRBV6-6 to TRBJ2-7, with 7 positions matching TRBD1. Germline V CDR1 and CDR2: MNHNY, SVGAGI (reference sequence). The CDR3 sequence is 13 residues long. V lost 6 bases, J lost 6 bases, and 8 bases stayed unmatched. The CDR3 DNA sequence: TGTGCCAGCAGCTCCGACAGGGTCAGCGAGCAGTACGTC. This encodes CASSSDRVSEQYV.

The genes are TRBV10-3 and TRBJ1-1; TRBD1 matches at 8 bases. This CDR3 has 16 amino acids. The V and J ends lost 3 bases and 4 bases, in that order; junction bases with no gene match: 10. Germline CDR1 and CDR2: ENHRY and SYGVKD. CDR3 protein: CAISDRGQGKGTEAFF. CDR3 nucleotides: TGTGCCATCAGTGACCGTGGACAGGGAAAGGGCACTGAAGCTTTCTTT.

V is TRBV14 and J is TRBJ2-6; 8 bases are a match to TRBD1. The trim removed 1 base at V and 1 base at J, leaving 6 bases unmatched. The CDR3 consists of 18 residues. Germline-derived CDR1 and CDR2 are SGHDN and FVKESK. CDR3 protein: CASSQGQGRWSGANVLTF. The DNA of the CDR3 is TGTGCCAGCAGCCAAGGACAGGGGAGATGGTCTGGGGCCAACGTCCTGACTTTC.

The rearrangement joins TRBV6-1 to TRBJ2-1; no definite D call. CDR3 length equals 13 residues. In germline, CDR1 is MNHNS, CDR2 SASEGT. The germline V and J ends were trimmed by 2 bases and 8 bases, with 10 bases remaining between them. CDR3 protein: CASSEFELDEQFF. The CDR3 nucleotides are TGTGCCAGCAGTGAATTCGAGCTCGATGAGCAGTTCTTC.

By its share, this clone is medium-sized (0.01 to 0.1%). The CDR3 DNA is TGTGCCAGCAGTTACGGACAGGGGACCTATGGCTACACCTTC. Amino acid sequence: CASSYGQGTYGYTF. The chain is built from TRBV6-6 and TRBJ1-2; 9 bases line up with TRBD1. J lost 4 bases, V lost 2 bases, and 2 bases had no gene match. The CDR3 spans 14 residues. Germline V gene data show CDR1 as MNHNY and CDR2 as SVGAGI (reference sequence).

This rearrangement joins TRBV5-1 to TRBJ2-2; 16 bases align to TRBD2. The CDR3 has 20 amino acids. Germline CDR1 reads SGHRS; CDR2 reads YFSETQ. V shed 0 bases, J shed 2 bases, and the junction held 7 bases outside the gene matches. For the CDR3, the DNA is TGCGCCAGCAGCTTGGATCCGGGACTAGCGGGGGGGCCAAACACCGGGGAGCTGTTTTTT. This sequence encodes CASSLDPGLAGGPNTGELFF.

The CDR3 here is CASSLESGGTYEQYF. As DNA, the CDR3 is TGTGCCAGCAGCTTAGAGTCAGGGGGAACCTACGAGCAGTACTTC. The chain uses TRBV7-9 and TRBJ2-7; 7 bases are shared with TRBD1. The CDR3 is 15 residues long. From germline, CDR1 is SEHNR and CDR2 FQNEAQ (reference sequence). V gave up 1 base and J gave up 2 bases; unmatched junction bases: 5.

The chain is built from TRBV7-9 and TRBJ2-1; unclear D gene. The V end was cut by 9 bases, the J end by 10 bases, with 16 bases between. Germline CDR1 SEHNR, CDR2 FQNEAQ (reference sequence). The CDR3 has 12 amino acids. This CDR3 is CARPNLRPEQFF. In DNA, the CDR3 is TGTGCCAGACCGAACTTACGTCCCGAGCAGTTCTTC.

This clone was seen more than once but under ten times. The gene calls are TRBV4-1 and TRBJ1-6, with 8 bases fitting TRBD1. CDR1 is MGHRA and CDR2 is YSYEKL in the germline V gene. The trim removed 4 bases at V and 7 bases at J, leaving 9 bases unmatched. CDR3 length equals 16 residues. In nucleotides, the CDR3 is TGCGCCAGCAGCCGACTCCAGGGGGCTGACAATTCACCCCTCCACTTT. Residues: CASSRLQGADNSPLHF.

This CDR3 is CASSQDSGEGNQPQHF. The CDR3 region has the DNA TGTGCCAGCAGCCAAGATAGCGGGGAAGGCAATCAGCCCCAGCATTTT. The chain recombines TRBV4-2 with TRBJ1-5; D not certain. The CDR3 is 16 amino acids. The germline V and J ends were trimmed by 0 bases and 2 bases, with 11 bases remaining between them. The germline gives CDR1 LGHNA, CDR2 YNFKEQ.

This clone was counted between two and nine times. This rearrangement joins TRBV27 to TRBJ1-1; TRBD1 is a possible D gene (5 bases). Germline V gene lookup returns CDR1 MNHEY and CDR2 SMNVEV (reference sequence). With 7 bases removed from V and 10 bases from J, the gap between germline ends came to 13 bases. This CDR3 is built from 11 residues. The CDR3 loop is CASTSGSGAFF. Here the CDR3 DNA reads TGTGCCAGCACTTCAGGGTCGGGAGCTTTCTTT.

There are a few counts of this clone. V and J are TRBV7-2 and TRBJ1-5; the match to TRBD1 covers 11 bases. Looked up from germline, CDR1 is SGHTA and CDR2 is FQGNSA. The CDR3 is 16 residues long. The trim removed 5 bases at V and 0 bases at J, leaving 3 bases unmatched. CDR3 sequence reads: CASSPGTGGSNQPQHF. The CDR3 region has the DNA TGTGCCAGCAGCCCTGGGACAGGGGGTAGCAATCAGCCCCAGCATTTT.

This clone was observed a few times. The chain links TRBV6-5 to TRBJ2-1, with D perhaps TRBD2 (6 bases). There are 12 residues in the CDR3. Per the germline V gene, CDR1 is MNHEY and CDR2 is SVGAGI. Trimming took off 6 bases at V and 5 bases at J, with 8 bases between the two ends. The CDR3 sequence: CASREGDNEQFF. The CDR3 bases are TGTGCCAGCAGGGAGGGAGACAATGAGCAGTTCTTC.

V is TRBV6-1 and J is TRBJ2-2, with 8 bases lining up with TRBD1. Germline assignment: CDR1 MNHNS and CDR2 SASEGT. The J segment lost 4 bases and the V segment lost 3 bases, leaving 10 bases of the junction unmatched. The CDR3 runs to 17 residues. In nucleotides, the CDR3 is TGTGCCAGCAGTGAGAGACCAGGGGGCGAAGGCACCGGGGAGCTGTTTTTT. Translated: CASSERPGGEGTGELFF.

This chain joins TRBV2 and TRBJ2-5, with 7 bases lining up with TRBD2. The germline V gene has CDR1 SNHLY and CDR2 FYNNEI. The V segment lost 7 bases and the J segment 0 bases; nucleotides outside the gene matches: 8. The CDR3 is made up of 15 amino acids. The CDR3 is CASTRAGNNQETQYF. CDR3 DNA: TGTGCCAGCACTCGAGCGGGGAATAACCAAGAGACCCAGTACTTC.

This chain uses TRBV10-3 with TRBJ2-2; D is possibly TRBD2 (7 bases). The CDR3 spans 15 residues. CDR1 is ENHRY and CDR2 is SYGVKD in the germline V gene. The germline V and J ends were trimmed by 5 bases and 0 bases, with 10 bases remaining between them. CDR3 residues: CAISPGGTNTGELFF. The CDR3 DNA follows: TGTGCCATCAGTCCGGGGGGCACGAACACCGGGGAGCTGTTTTTT.

This rearrangement joins TRBV7-2 to TRBJ2-5; 9 bases match TRBD2. J lost 1 base, V lost 0 bases, and 6 bases had no gene match. Germline V gene data show CDR1 as SGHTA and CDR2 as FQGNSA. This CDR3 spans 17 amino acids. In DNA, the CDR3 is TGTGCCAGCAGCTTAGCGCTCGGGCGGGGGGGCCAAGAGACCCAGTACTTC. Its translation is CASSLALGRGGQETQYF. Variable domain in full (rest from reference TRBV7-2 and TRBJ2-5): GAGVSQSPSNKVTEKGKDVELRCDPISGHTALYWYRQSLGQGLEFLIYFQGNSAPDKSGLPSDRFSAERTGGSVSTLTIQRTQQEDSAVYLCASSLALGRGGQETQYFGPGTRLLVL.

This chain uses TRBV7-3 with TRBJ2-5, with TRBD1 as a possible D gene (6 bases). The end of the DNA is better explained by TRBJ2-7, so the J call may be wrong. Germline-derived CDR1 and CDR2 are SGHTA and FQGTGA. The CDR3 sequence is 13 residues long. For the CDR3, the DNA is TGTGCCAGCAGCTTAGACAGGCCCTACGAGCAGTACTTC. The encoded protein is CASSLDRPYEQYF.

The gene calls are TRBV28 and TRBJ2-2; 9 bases fit TRBD2. With V trimmed by 7 bases and J by 4 bases, 7 bases remained unmatched. Germline V gene lookup returns CDR1 MDHEN and CDR2 SYDVKM. The CDR3 is made up of 15 amino acids. The CDR3 is CASTERRGGTGELFF. As DNA, the CDR3 is TGTGCCAGCACCGAAAGGCGGGGGGGCACCGGGGAGCTGTTTTTT.

The V call is TRBV4-3, the J call TRBJ2-2; weak D call: TRBD1 (6 bases). Germline loops: CDR1 LGHNA, CDR2 YSLEER. The CDR3 runs to 16 residues. The ends were cut back, 4 bases at V and 0 bases at J, with 12 bases in the middle. The CDR3 DNA reads as TGCGCCAGCAGCCCCAAGACAGGCGCGAACACCGGGGAGCTGTTTTTT. This translates into CASSPKTGANTGELFF.

The chain is built from TRBV5-6 and TRBJ2-2; 9 bases are a match to TRBD1. Germline loops: CDR1 SGHDT, CDR2 YYEEEE. This CDR3 is built from 16 residues. J gave up 3 bases and V 1 base, and 4 bases lay outside the gene matches. CDR3 nucleotide sequence: TGTGCCAGCAGCTTGACAGGGGGCTTATACACCGGGGAGCTGTTTTTT. Residues: CASSLTGGLYTGELFF.

The rearrangement links TRBV28 to TRBJ1-1, with D maybe TRBD1 (5 bases). Germline CDR1 MDHEN, CDR2 SYDVKM. The ends were cut back, 5 bases at V and 0 bases at J, with 16 bases in the middle. The CDR3 spans 16 residues. The CDR3 protein is CASSLRRGPLNTEAFF. In nucleotides, the CDR3 is TGTGCCAGCAGTCTTCGGAGGGGACCCTTGAACACTGAAGCTTTCTTT.

This clone was detected many times. The chain recombines TRBV7-2 with TRBJ1-1; 7 bases are shared with TRBD1. Trimming cost V 5 bases and J 0 bases; bases outside gene matches: 15. This CDR3 is built from 18 residues. Looked up from germline, CDR1 is SGHTA and CDR2 is FQGNSA. In DNA, the CDR3 is TGTGCCAGCAGCCAAGGTGCCCGACAGGGAAAAATGAACACTGAAGCTTTCTTT. Protein: CASSQGARQGKMNTEAFF. The full variable domain, in which reference TRBV7-2 and TRBJ1-1 provide the parts outside the CDR3, is GAGVSQSPSNKVTEKGKDVELRCDPISGHTALYWYRQSLGQGLEFLIYFQGNSAPDKSGLPSDRFSAERTGGSVSTLTIQRTQQEDSAVYLCASSQGARQGKMNTEAFFGQGTRLTVV.

The sample holds a few counts of this clone. CDR3 sequence: CASSPESQGDQPQHF. The DNA for the CDR3 is TGTGCCAGCAGTCCGGAATCACAGGGAGATCAGCCCCAGCATTTT. The V and J genes are TRBV28 and TRBJ1-5; TRBD1 might be the D (6 bases). Germline V gene sequence: CDR1 MDHEN, CDR2 SYDVKM. V was clipped by 5 bases and J by 5 bases, with 16 bases between them. The CDR3 sequence is 15 residues long.

This sequence joins TRBV7-2 and TRBJ1-6, with 7 bases that match TRBD1. This CDR3 is 17 amino acids long. Per the germline V gene, CDR1 is SGHTA and CDR2 is FQGNSA. Trimming at V came to 1 base and at J to 5 bases, leaving 8 bases not matched to a gene. The CDR3 DNA sequence: TGTGCCAGCAGCTTAGACCCCCGACAGGGCCATAATTCACCCCTCCACTTT. This translates into CASSLDPRQGHNSPLHF.

The V call is TRBV11-2, the J call TRBJ2-5; the match to TRBD1 covers 7 bases. CDR1 SGHAT and CDR2 FQNNGV come from the germline V gene. Unmatched junction bases numbered 3, after V lost 5 bases and J lost 0 bases. This CDR3 is 14 amino acids long. The DNA for the CDR3 is TGTGCCAGCAGCCGACAGGGAAACCAAGAGACCCAGTACTTC. Translation gives CASSRQGNQETQYF.

V usage is TRBV2 and J usage is TRBJ1-2, with 10 bases lining up with TRBD1. The CDR3 is 16 residues long. Germline lookup yields CDR1 SNHLY and CDR2 FYNNEI. V was clipped by 2 bases and J by 11 bases; unmatched bases: 14. The CDR3 bases are TGTGCCAGCAGTGAACGGGAAGGCGGGACAGGGGCCCGTTACACCTTC. This encodes CASSEREGGTGARYTF. Variable domain in full (rest from reference TRBV2 and TRBJ1-2): EPEVTQTPSHQVTQMGQEVILRCVPISNHLYFYWYRQILGQKVEFLVSFYNNEISEKSEIFDDQFSVERPDGSNFTLKIRSTKLEDSAMYFCASSEREGGTGARYTFGSGTRLTVV.